This TCR beta chain was sequenced in a study of T cell changes during pregnancy in multiple sclerosis. Here immunoSEQ multiplex PCR was the method, and the copy in TCRdb shows in-frame clones only, minus some. The top ten clones hold 1.5% to 2% of a sample with 35,000 to 45,000 clones, approximately 92% of them seen once. Germline CDR1 is LGHNA and CDR2 is YNFKEQ. The CDR3 length is 17 residues. Trimming shortened V by 0 bases and J by 0 bases, and 9 bases separated the two germline ends. The clonotype originates from a female donor in good health, enrolled as a control in a pregnancy study. The source material was CD4+ T cells from peripheral blood mononuclear cells, sampled after pregnancy. This sequence joins TRBV4-2 and TRBJ1-6, with a tentative D call TRBD1 (5 bases). The CDR3: CASSQERTGSYNSPLHF. CDR3 nucleotides: TGTGCCAGCAGCCAAGAGCGCACAGGCTCCTATAATTCACCCCTCCACTTT.